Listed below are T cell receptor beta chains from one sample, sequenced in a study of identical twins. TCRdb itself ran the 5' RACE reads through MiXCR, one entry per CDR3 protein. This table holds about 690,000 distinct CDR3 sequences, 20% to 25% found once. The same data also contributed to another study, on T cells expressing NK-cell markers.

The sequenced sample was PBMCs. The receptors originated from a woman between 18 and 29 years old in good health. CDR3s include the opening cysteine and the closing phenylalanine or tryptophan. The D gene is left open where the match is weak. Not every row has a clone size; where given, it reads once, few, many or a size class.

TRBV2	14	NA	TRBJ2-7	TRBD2	TGTGCCAGCAGGAATAGCGGGTACTCCTACGAGCAGTACTTC	CASRNSGYSYEQYF
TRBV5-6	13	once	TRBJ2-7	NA	TGTGCCAGCAGCTTCTTAGGGAAATACGAGCAGTACTTC	CASSFLGKYEQYF
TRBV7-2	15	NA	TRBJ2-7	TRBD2	TGTGCCAGCAGGATAGCGGGAGTTACGACCTACGAGCAGTACTTC	CASRIAGVTTYEQYF
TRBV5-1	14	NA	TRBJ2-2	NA	TGCGCCAGCGGTGGAGCAGTAAACACCGGGGAGCTGTTTTTT	CASGGAVNTGELFF
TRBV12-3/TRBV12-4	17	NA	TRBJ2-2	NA	TGTGCCAGCAGTTTCCTCAGAAGCTCCGCGAACACCGGGGAGCTGTTTTTT	CASSFLRSSANTGELFF
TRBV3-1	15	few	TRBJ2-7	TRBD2	TGTGCCAGCAGCCGAAAAGCGGGGGGAACCTACGAGCAGTACTTC	CASSRKAGGTYEQYF
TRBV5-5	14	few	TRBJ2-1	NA	TGTGCCAGCAGCTCGTACGGAGGGATCGATGAGCAGTTCTTC	CASSSYGGIDEQFF
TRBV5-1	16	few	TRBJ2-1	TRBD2	TGCGCCAGCAGCTGGGGGTCTAGCGGGAGTTTCGATGAGCAGTTCTTC	CASSWGSSGSFDEQFF
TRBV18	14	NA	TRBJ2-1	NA	TGTGCCAGCTCACCAGGGTTAATGGACAATGAGCAGTTCTTC	CASSPGLMDNEQFF
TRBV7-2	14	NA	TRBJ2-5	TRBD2	TGTGCCAGCAGCTTTAGCGGGGTCGGAGAGACCCAGTACTTC	CASSFSGVGETQYF
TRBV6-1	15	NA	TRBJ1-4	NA	TGTGCCAGCAGCCCCAGTTTGGGGGGAAATGAAAAACTGTTTTTT	CASSPSLGGNEKLFF
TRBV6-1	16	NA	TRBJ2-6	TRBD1	TGTGCCGGACAGGGGGGATCTATCTCTGGGGCCAACGTCCTGACTTTC	CAGQGGSISGANVLTF
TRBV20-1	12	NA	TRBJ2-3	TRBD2	TGCGGGGTTCCGGGACTAGCAGATACGCAGTATTTT	CGVPGLADTQYF
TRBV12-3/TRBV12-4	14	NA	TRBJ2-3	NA	TGTGCCAGCAGTCTGGGGGCCTTCACAGATACGCAGTATTTT	CASSLGAFTDTQYF
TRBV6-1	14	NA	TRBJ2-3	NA	TGTGCCAGTGCCCAGTCTACTAGCACAGATACGCAGTATTTT	CASAQSTSTDTQYF
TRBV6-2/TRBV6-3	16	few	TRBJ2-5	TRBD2	TGTGCCAGCAGATTCCGACTAGCGGGTCTTCAAGAGACCCAGTACTTC	CASRFRLAGLQETQYF
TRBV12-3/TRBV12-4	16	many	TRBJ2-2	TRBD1	TGTGCCAGCAGTGAACCGGGACAGGGGCGCACCGGGGAGCTGTTTTTT	CASSEPGQGRTGELFF
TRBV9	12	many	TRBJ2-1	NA	TGTGCCAGCAGCGTTTTGGGGAATGAGCAGTTCTTC	CASSVLGNEQFF
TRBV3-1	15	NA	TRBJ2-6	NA	TGTGCCAGCAGCCAAGGGACCTCTGGGGCCAACGTCCTGACTTTC	CASSQGTSGANVLTF
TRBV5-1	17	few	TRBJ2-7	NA	TGCGCCAGCAGCTTGGTTATTCAGGCAGTACCTTCCTACGAGCAGTACTTC	CASSLVIQAVPSYEQYF
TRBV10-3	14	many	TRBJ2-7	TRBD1	TGTGCCACCGGACAGGGAGAGACACTTTACGAGCAGTACTTC	CATGQGETLYEQYF
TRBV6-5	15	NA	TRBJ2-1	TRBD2	TGTGCCAGCAGTTACCTTAGCGGGACCTTCCGGGAGCAGTTCTTC	CASSYLSGTFREQFF
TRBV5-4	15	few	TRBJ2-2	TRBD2	TGTGCCAGCAGAACGGAACTAGCGGGGACCGGGGAGCTGTTTTTT	CASRTELAGTGELFF
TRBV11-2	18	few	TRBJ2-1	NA	TGTGCCAGCAGCCCAGGTCGCGGGGCGACCGTTTCCTACAATGAGCAGTTCTTC	CASSPGRGATVSYNEQFF
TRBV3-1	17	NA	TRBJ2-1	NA	TGTGCCAGCAGCCAAGAGATGGTTTCGGCGATTTACAATGAGCAGTTCTTC	CASSQEMVSAIYNEQFF
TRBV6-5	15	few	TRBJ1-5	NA	TGTGCCAGCAGTTACGGGGGTGTCAGCAATCAGCCCCAGCATTTT	CASSYGGVSNQPQHF
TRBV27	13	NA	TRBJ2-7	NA	TGTGCCAGCAGTTCGCGGCCAGGGGTCGAGCAGTACTTC	CASSSRPGVEQYF
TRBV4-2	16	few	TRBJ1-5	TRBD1	TGTGCCAGCAGCCAAGAAACAGGACAGGGTTATCAGCCCCAGCATTTT	CASSQETGQGYQPQHF
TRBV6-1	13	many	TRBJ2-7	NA	TGTGCCAGCAGCGACAACTCCGGGCACGAGCAGTACTTC	CASSDNSGHEQYF
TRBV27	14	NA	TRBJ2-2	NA	TGTGCCAGCAGGGACCCCGGCATCACCGGGGAGCTGTTTTTT	CASRDPGITGELFF
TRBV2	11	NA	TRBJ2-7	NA	TGTGCCGGAGGGAGAGGATACGAGCAGTACTTC	CAGGRGYEQYF
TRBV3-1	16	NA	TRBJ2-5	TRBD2	TGTGCCAGCAGCCTATCGACGGGGGGGCCTCGGAAGACCCAGTACTTC	CASSLSTGGPRKTQYF
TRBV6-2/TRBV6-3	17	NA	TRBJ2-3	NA	TGTGCCAGCGCACGCGGGGCTAGCGAAGGGGGCACAGATACGCAGTATTTT	CASARGASEGGTDTQYF
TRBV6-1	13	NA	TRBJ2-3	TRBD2	TGTGCCAGCCGATATAGCGGGGCAGATACGCAGTATTTT	CASRYSGADTQYF
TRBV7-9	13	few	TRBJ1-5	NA	TGTGCCAGCAGCCCAGACACCAATCAGCCCCAGCATTTT	CASSPDTNQPQHF
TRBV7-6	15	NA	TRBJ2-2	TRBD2	TGTGCCAGCAGCCGGCGGGAGGAAAGGACCGGGGAGCTGTTTTTT	CASSRREERTGELFF
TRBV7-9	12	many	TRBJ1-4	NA	TGTGCCAGCAGCTTTACAGGGGAAAAACTGTTTTTT	CASSFTGEKLFF
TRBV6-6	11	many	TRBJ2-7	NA	TGTGCCAGCAGTCAGGAGGCCGAGCAGTACTTC	CASSQEAEQYF
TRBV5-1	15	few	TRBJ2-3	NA	TGCGCCAGCAGCTTCCGCAGCCCAAACCCAGATACGCAGTATTTT	CASSFRSPNPDTQYF
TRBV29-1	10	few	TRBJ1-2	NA	TGCAGCGTGGGGCAGGACGGCTACACCTTC	CSVGQDGYTF
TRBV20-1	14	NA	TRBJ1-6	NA	TGCAGTGCTAGAGGAGGGACGGTAAATTCACCCCTCCACTTT	CSARGGTVNSPLHF